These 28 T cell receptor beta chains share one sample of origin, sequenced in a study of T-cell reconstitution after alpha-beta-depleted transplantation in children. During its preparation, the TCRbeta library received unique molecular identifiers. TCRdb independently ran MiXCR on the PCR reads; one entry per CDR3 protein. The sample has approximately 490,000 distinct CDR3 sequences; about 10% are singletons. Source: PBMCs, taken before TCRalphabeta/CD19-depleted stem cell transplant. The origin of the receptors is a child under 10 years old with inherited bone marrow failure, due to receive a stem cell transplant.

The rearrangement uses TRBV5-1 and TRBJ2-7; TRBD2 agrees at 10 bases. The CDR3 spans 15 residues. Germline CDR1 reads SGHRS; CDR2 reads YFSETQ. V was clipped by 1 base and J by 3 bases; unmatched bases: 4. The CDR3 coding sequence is TGCGCCAGCAGCTTGTTAGCGGGAGGAATCTACGAGCAGTACTTC. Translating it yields CASSLLAGGIYEQYF.

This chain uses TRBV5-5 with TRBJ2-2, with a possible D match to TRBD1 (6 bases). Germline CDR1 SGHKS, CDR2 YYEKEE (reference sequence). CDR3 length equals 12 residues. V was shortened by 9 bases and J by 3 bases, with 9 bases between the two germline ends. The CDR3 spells CATYRDTGELFF. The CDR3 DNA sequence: TGTGCCACCTACAGGGACACCGGGGAGCTGTTTTTT.

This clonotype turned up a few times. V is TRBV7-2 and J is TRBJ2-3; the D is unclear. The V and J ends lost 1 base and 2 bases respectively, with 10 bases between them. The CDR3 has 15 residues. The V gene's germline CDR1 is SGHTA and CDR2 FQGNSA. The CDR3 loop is CASSLVRRSTDTQYF. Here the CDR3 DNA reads TGTGCCAGCAGCTTAGTCCGCAGGTCCACAGATACGCAGTATTTT.

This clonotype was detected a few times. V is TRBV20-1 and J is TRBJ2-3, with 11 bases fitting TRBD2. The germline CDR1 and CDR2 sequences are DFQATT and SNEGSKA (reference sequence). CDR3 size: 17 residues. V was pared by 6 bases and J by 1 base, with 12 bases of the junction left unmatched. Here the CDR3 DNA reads TGCAGTGCCCATACTAGCGGGAGAGACCTGGGCACAGATACGCAGTATTTT. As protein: CSAHTSGRDLGTDTQYF.

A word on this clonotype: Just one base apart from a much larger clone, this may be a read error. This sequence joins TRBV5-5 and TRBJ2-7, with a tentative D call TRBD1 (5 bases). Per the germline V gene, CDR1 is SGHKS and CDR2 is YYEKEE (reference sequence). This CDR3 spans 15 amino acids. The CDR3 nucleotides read TGTGCCCGCAGCTTGGACATCTTCCCCTCCTACGAGCAGTACTTC. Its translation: CARSLDIFPSYEQYF.

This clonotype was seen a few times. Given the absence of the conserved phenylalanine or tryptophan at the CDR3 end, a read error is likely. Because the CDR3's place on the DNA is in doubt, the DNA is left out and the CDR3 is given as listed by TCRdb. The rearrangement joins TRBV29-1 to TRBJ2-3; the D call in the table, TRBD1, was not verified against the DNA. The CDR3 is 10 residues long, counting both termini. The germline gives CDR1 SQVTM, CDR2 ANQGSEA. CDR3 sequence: CSTSGTGVGL.

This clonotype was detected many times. The CDR3 protein is CASGSYNEQFF. CDR3 nucleotide sequence: TGTGCCAGCGGGTCCTACAATGAGCAGTTCTTC. The gene calls are TRBV27 and TRBJ2-1; D gene unclear. Looked up from germline, CDR1 is MNHEY and CDR2 is SMNVEV (reference sequence). The CDR3 has 11 residues. The ends were cut back, 8 bases at V and 1 base at J, with 3 bases in the middle.

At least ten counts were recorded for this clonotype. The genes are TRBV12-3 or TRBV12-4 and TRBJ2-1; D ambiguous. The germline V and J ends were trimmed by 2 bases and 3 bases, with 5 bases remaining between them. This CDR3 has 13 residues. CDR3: CASSLRRYNEQFF. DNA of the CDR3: TGTGCCAGCAGTTTAAGGCGCTACAATGAGCAGTTCTTC.

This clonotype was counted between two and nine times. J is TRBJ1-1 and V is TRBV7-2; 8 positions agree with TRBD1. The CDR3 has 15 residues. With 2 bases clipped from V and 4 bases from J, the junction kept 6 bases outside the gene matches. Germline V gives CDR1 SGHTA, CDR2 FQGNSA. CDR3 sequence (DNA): TGTGCCAGCAGCTTAAGTGCAGGGGGCGTCACTGAAGCTTTCTTT. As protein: CASSLSAGGVTEAFF.

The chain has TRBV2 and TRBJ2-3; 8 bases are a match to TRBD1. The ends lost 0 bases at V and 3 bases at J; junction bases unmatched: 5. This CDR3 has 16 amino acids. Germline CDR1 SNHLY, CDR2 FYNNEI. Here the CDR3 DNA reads TGTGCCAGCAGTGAAGCCCGGGACAGGATTACAGATACGCAGTATTTT. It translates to CASSEARDRITDTQYF. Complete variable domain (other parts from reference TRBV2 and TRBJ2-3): EPEVTQTPSHQVTQMGQEVILRCVPISNHLYFYWYRQILGQKVEFLVSFYNNEISEKSEIFDDQFSVERPDGSNFTLKIRSTKLEDSAMYFCASSEARDRITDTQYFGPGTRLTVL.

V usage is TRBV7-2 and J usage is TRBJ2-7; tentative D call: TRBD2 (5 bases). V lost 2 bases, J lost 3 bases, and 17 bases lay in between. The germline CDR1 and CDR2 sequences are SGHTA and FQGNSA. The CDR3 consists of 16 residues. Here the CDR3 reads CASSLSMSGDHYEQYF. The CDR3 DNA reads TGTGCCAGCAGCTTATCTATGAGCGGAGATCACTACGAGCAGTACTTC.

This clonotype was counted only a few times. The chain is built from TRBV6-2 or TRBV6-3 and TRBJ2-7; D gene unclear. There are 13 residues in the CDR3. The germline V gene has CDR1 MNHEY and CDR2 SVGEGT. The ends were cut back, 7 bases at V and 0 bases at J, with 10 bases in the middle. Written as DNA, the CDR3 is TGTGCCAGCATGGGAACCAGCTCCTACGAGCAGTACTTC. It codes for CASMGTSSYEQYF.

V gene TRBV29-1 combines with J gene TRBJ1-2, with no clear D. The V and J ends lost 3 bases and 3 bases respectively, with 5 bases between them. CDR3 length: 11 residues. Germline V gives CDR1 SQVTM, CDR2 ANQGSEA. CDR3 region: CSVESDYGYTF. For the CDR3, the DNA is TGCAGCGTTGAGTCGGACTATGGCTACACCTTC.

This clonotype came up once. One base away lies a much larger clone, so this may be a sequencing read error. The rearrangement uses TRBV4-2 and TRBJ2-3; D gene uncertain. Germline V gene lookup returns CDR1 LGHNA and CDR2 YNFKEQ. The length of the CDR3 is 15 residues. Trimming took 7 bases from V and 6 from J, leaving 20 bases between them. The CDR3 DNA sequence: TGTGCCAGCAACCCAGTAGGTTCTTCTGGGGATACGCAGTATTTT. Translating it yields CASNPVGSSGDTQYF.

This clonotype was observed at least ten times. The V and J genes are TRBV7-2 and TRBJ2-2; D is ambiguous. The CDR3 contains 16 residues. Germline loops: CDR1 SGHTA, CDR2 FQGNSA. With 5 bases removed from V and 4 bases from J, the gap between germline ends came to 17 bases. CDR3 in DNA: TGTGCCAGCAGCCCAGAGGTCTCCCCGGCCACCGGGGAGCTGTTTTTT. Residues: CASSPEVSPATGELFF.

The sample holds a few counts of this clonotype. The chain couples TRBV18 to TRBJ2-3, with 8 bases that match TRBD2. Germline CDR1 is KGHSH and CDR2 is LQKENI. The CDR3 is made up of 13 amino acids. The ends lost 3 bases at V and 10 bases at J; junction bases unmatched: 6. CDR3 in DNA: TGTGCCAGCTCACCGCCAGTGCGGGAGGCGCAGTATTTT. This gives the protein CASSPPVREAQYF.

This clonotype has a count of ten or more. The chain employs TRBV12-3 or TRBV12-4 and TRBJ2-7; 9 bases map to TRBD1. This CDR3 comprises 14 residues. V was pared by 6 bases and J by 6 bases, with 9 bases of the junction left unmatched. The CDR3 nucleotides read TGTGCCAGCAGCTCGTGGACAGGGGAAGGCGAGCAGTACTTC. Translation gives CASSSWTGEGEQYF.

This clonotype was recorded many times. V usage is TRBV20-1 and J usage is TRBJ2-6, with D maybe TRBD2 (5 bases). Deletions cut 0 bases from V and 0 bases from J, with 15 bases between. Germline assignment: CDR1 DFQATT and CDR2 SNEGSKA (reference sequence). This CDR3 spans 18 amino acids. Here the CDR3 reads CSARDGEGRISGANVLTF. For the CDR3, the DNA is TGCAGTGCTAGAGATGGAGAGGGCAGAATCTCTGGGGCCAACGTCCTGACTTTC.

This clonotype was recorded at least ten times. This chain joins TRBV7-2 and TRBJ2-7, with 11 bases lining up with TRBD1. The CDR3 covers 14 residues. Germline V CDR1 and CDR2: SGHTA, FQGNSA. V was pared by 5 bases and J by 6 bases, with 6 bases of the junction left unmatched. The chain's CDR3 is CASSPDRGRFEQYF. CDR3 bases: TGTGCCAGCAGCCCGGACAGGGGGCGTTTCGAGCAGTACTTC. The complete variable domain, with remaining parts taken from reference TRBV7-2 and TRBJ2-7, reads GAGVSQSPSNKVTEKGKDVELRCDPISGHTALYWYRQSLGQGLEFLIYFQGNSAPDKSGLPSDRFSAERTGGSVSTLTIQRTQQEDSAVYLCASSPDRGRFEQYFGPGTRLTVT.

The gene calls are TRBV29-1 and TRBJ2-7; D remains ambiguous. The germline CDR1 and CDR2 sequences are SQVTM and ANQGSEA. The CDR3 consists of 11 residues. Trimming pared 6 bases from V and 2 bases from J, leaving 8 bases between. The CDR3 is CSVRDTYEQYF. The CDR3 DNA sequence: TGCAGCGTCCGTGATACCTACGAGCAGTACTTC.

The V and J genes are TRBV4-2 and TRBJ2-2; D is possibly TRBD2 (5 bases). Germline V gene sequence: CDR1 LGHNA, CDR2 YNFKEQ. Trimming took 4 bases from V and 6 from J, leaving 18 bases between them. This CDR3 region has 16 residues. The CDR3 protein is CASSPRGGPWAGELFF. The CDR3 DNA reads TGTGCCAGCAGCCCAAGAGGCGGGCCCTGGGCCGGGGAGCTGTTTTTT.

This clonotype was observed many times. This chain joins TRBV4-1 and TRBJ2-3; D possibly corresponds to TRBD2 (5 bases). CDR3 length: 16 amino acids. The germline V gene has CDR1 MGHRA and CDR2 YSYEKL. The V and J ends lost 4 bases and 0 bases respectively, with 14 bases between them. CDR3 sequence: CASSRLQRPSTDTQYF. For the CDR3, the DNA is TGCGCCAGCAGCCGCCTGCAGCGGCCTAGCACAGATACGCAGTATTTT.

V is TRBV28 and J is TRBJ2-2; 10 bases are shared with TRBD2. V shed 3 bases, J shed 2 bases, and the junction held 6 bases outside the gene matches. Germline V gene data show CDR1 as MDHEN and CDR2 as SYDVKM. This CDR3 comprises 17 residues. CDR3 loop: CASSFPTSGENTGELFF. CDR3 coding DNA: TGTGCCAGCAGTTTCCCAACTAGCGGGGAAAACACCGGGGAGCTGTTTTTT. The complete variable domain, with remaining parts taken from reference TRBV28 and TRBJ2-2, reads DVKVTQSSRYLVKRTGEKVFLECVQDMDHENMFWYRQDPGLGLRLIYFSYDVKMKEKGDIPEGYSVSREKKERFSLILESASTNQTSMYLCASSFPTSGENTGELFFGEGSRLTVL.

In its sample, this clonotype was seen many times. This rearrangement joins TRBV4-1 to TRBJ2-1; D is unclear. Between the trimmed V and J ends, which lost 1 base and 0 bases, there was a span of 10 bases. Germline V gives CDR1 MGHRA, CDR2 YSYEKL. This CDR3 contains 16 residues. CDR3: CASSQVVPDSYNEQFF. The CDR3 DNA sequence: TGCGCCAGCAGCCAAGTAGTTCCGGACTCCTACAATGAGCAGTTCTTC.

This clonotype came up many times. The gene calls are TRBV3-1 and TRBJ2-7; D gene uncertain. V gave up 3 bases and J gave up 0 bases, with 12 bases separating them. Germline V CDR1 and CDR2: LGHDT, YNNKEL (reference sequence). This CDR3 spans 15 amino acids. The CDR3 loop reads CASSQGTSSSYEQYF. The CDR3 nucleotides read TGTGCCAGCAGCCAGGGTACGTCGAGCTCCTACGAGCAGTACTTC.

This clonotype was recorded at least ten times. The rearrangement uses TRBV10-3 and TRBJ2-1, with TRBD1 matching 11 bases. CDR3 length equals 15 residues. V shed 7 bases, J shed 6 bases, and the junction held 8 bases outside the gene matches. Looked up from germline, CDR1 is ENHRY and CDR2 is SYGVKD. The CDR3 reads CAITPRDRGSNEQFF. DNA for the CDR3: TGTGCCATCACTCCCCGGGACAGGGGGTCCAATGAGCAGTTCTTC.

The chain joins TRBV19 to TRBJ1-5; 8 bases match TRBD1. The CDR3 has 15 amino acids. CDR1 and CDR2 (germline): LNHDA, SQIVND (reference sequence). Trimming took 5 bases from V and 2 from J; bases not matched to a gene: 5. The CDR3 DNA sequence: TGTGCCAGTAGTGTCAGGGGGCCAGGCAATCAGCCCCAGCATTTT. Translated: CASSVRGPGNQPQHF.

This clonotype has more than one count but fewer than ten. CDR3 DNA: TGTGCCAGCCTCGACTACGGTGGTATGTACAATGAGCAGTTCTTC. Translation: CASLDYGGMYNEQFF. The chain has TRBV2 and TRBJ2-1; maybe TRBD2 (5 bases). CDR3 size: 15 residues. Trimming took 8 bases from V and 4 from J, leaving 18 bases between them. The germline V gene encodes CDR1 SNHLY and CDR2 FYNNEI.